These 23 T cell receptor beta chains were all obtained from the same sample, sequenced in a study of cytomegalovirus exposure and HLA in healthy donors. Profiling relied on immunoSEQ multiplex PCR, and the TCRdb table lists in-frame clones only, not all of them. The table shows 300,000 or so clones, with roughly 88% occurring only once. Sequenced input: PBMCs. Receptors were obtained from a man younger than 45 in good health and CMV-seronegative.

The sample holds one count of this clone. CDR3 DNA sequence: TGTGCCAGCAGCCTGACAGGGCTGTCAGAAAAACTGTTTTTT. This sequence encodes CASSLTGLSEKLFF. This chain connects TRBV7-9 to TRBJ1-4; 7 nucleotides align to TRBD1. Germline CDR1 is SEHNR and CDR2 is FQNEAQ (reference sequence). The J segment lost 8 bases and the V segment lost 5 bases, leaving 8 bases of the junction unmatched. This CDR3 has 14 amino acids.

The gene calls are TRBV5-1 and TRBJ1-3; TRBD1 matches at 10 bases. Germline CDR1 and CDR2: SGHRS and YFSETQ. V dropped 5 bases and J dropped 2; count of bases not matched to a gene: 10. The CDR3 extends over 17 amino acids. The CDR3 loop is CASRRNLGTGAGNTIYF. CDR3 nucleotides: TGCGCCAGCAGGCGTAACCTGGGGACAGGGGCTGGAAACACCATATATTTT.

The rearrangement links TRBV2 to TRBJ2-4, with D perhaps matching TRBD1 (6 bases). V gave up 4 bases and J gave up 4 bases, with 14 bases separating them. There are 15 residues in the CDR3. CDR1 SNHLY and CDR2 FYNNEI come from the germline V gene. CDR3 nucleotides: TGTGCCAGCAGTGCCAGAACAGGGTCGAAAAACATTCAGTACTTC. Translation: CASSARTGSKNIQYF. The whole variable domain, filled in from reference TRBV2 and TRBJ2-4, reads EPEVTQTPSHQVTQMGQEVILRCVPISNHLYFYWYRQILGQKVEFLVSFYNNEISEKSEIFDDQFSVERPDGSNFTLKIRSTKLEDSAMYFCASSARTGSKNIQYFGAGTRLSVL.

The V and J genes are TRBV30 and TRBJ2-6, with 7 bases identical to TRBD2. The CDR3 is 15 amino acids. Trimming removed 3 bases from V and 1 base from J; junction bases left unmatched: 3. CDR1 and CDR2 (germline): GTSNPN, SVGIG (reference sequence). The CDR3 spells CAWRGGFSGANVLTF. CDR3 DNA: TGTGCCTGGAGGGGGGGGTTTTCTGGGGCCAACGTCCTGACTTTC.

The rearrangement links TRBV27 to TRBJ1-2, with D possibly TRBD1 on 6 matching bases. Looked up from germline, CDR1 is MNHEY and CDR2 is SMNVEV (reference sequence). The CDR3 runs to 12 residues. Trimming removed 4 bases from V and 8 bases from J, with 11 bases in between. CDR3 residues: CASSSGRGGYTF. The CDR3 bases are TGTGCCAGCAGTTCCGGGAGGGGGGGCTACACCTTC.

This chain uses TRBV19 with TRBJ2-7; 10 bases are shared with TRBD1. This CDR3 is built from 16 residues. With V trimmed by 4 bases and J by 4 bases, 10 bases remained unmatched. Germline V CDR1 and CDR2: LNHDA, SQIVND (reference sequence). CDR3 in amino acids: CASSKGRRDRGYEQYF. The CDR3 DNA sequence: TGTGCCAGTAGTAAGGGTCGTCGGGACAGGGGTTACGAGCAGTACTTC. The variable domain in full, with the rest retrieved from reference TRBV19 and TRBJ2-7, is DGGITQSPKYLFRKEGQNVTLSCEQNLNHDAMYWYRQDPGQGLRLIYYSQIVNDFQKGDIAEGYSVSREKKESFPLTVTSAQKNPTAFYLCASSKGRRDRGYEQYFGPGTRLTVT.

This clone was seen a single time. The V call is TRBV6-5, the J call TRBJ1-6; weak D call: TRBD1 (6 bases). V lost 7 bases and J lost 9, with 13 bases in between. Per germline, CDR1 MNHEY and CDR2 SVGAGI. The CDR3 extends over 13 amino acids. The CDR3 is CASTNREISPLHF. The CDR3 bases are TGTGCCAGCACAAACAGGGAGATTTCACCCCTCCACTTT.

This chain connects TRBV4-1 to TRBJ2-1, with 7 bases fitting TRBD2. Germline CDR1 and CDR2: MGHRA and YSYEKL. The junction had 9 bases not matched to a gene; V was cut back by 1 base and J by 6 bases. CDR3 size: 16 residues. CDR3 in DNA: TGCGCCAGCAGCCAAGCAGGCGGCAGGGAGGGCAATGAGCAGTTCTTC. Translation: CASSQAGGREGNEQFF.

This clone was seen just once. This rearrangement joins TRBV11-2 to TRBJ2-7; 9 bases agree with TRBD1. Germline V gene data show CDR1 as SGHAT and CDR2 as FQNNGV. Trimming took 5 bases from V and 3 from J; bases not matched to a gene: 8. CDR3 size: 15 residues. CDR3 residues: CASSAPGQGFYEQYF. The DNA for the CDR3 is TGTGCCAGCAGCGCGCCGGGACAGGGCTTCTACGAGCAGTACTTC.

V gene TRBV4-1 combines with J gene TRBJ1-2; maybe TRBD1 (5 bases). Between the trimmed V and J ends, which lost 1 base and 4 bases, there was a span of 16 bases. The CDR3 loop spans 16 amino acids. Germline-derived CDR1 and CDR2 are MGHRA and YSYEKL. In nucleotides, the CDR3 is TGCGCCAGCAGCCAAGGAAGACAGACCGCACCCTATGGCTACACCTTC. Translated, it gives CASSQGRQTAPYGYTF.

The chain carries TRBV11-3 and TRBJ2-7, with 10 bases that match TRBD1. The CDR3 sequence is 13 residues long. Germline trimming cut 5 bases from V and 5 bases from J; bases unmatched to any gene: 3. Germline-derived CDR1 and CDR2 are SGHNT and YENEEA. The CDR3 DNA reads as TGTGCCAGCAGCCGGGACAGGGGCGACGAGCAGTACTTC. It specifies CASSRDRGDEQYF.

The chain carries TRBV5-1 and TRBJ2-5, with 9 bases that match TRBD2. The V gene's germline CDR1 is SGHRS and CDR2 YFSETQ. CDR3 length equals 15 residues. The trim removed 1 base at V and 7 bases at J, leaving 8 bases unmatched. This chain's CDR3 is CASSLLAGGAGTQYF. Here the CDR3 DNA reads TGCGCCAGCAGCTTGCTTGCGGGGGGGGCCGGGACCCAGTACTTC.

V usage is TRBV2 and J usage is TRBJ2-7, with D possibly TRBD1 on 6 matching bases. Trimming removed 5 bases at V and 1 base at J, with 12 bases between. The length of the CDR3 is 14 residues. Germline assignment: CDR1 SNHLY and CDR2 FYNNEI. CDR3 DNA sequence: TGTGCCAGCAGTTCTGTAGACAGGTCCTACGAGCAGTACTTC. The encoded protein is CASSSVDRSYEQYF.

This clone occurred once. V usage is TRBV18 and J usage is TRBJ2-2; 7 nucleotides agree with TRBD1. V shed 4 bases and J 0 bases; nucleotides not matched to a gene: 2. The CDR3 consists of 15 residues. Germline CDR1 and CDR2: KGHSH and LQKENI. CDR3 coding DNA: TGTGCCAGCTCACTGGGACAGTCGAACACCGGGGAGCTGTTTTTT. Translated, it gives CASSLGQSNTGELFF.

The rearrangement joins TRBV6-6 to TRBJ2-7; TRBD1 aligns across 9 bases. V gave up 6 bases and J gave up 0 bases; unmatched junction bases: 3. CDR1 MNHNY and CDR2 SVGAGI come from the germline V gene (reference sequence). CDR3 size: 14 residues. This chain's CDR3 is CASRQTGGSYEQYF. DNA of the CDR3: TGTGCCAGCAGACAGACAGGGGGCTCCTACGAGCAGTACTTC.

The chain joins TRBV6-5 to TRBJ2-7, with 7 bases aligning to TRBD1. Germline CDR1 reads MNHEY; CDR2 reads SVGAGI. The CDR3 length is 15 residues. V shed 0 bases and J 2 bases; nucleotides not matched to a gene: 4. CDR3 sequence reads: CASSYSWTGAYEQYF. CDR3 DNA sequence: TGTGCCAGCAGTTACTCATGGACAGGAGCCTACGAGCAGTACTTC.

This rearrangement joins TRBV19 to TRBJ1-5, with a tentative D call TRBD1 (5 bases). Per germline, CDR1 LNHDA and CDR2 SQIVND (reference sequence). This CDR3 comprises 15 residues. With 5 bases removed from V and 0 bases from J, the gap between germline ends came to 11 bases. CDR3 in DNA: TGTGCCAGTAGTCCGGAGGGGTATAGCAATCAGCCCCAGCATTTT. Protein sequence: CASSPEGYSNQPQHF.

This sequence joins TRBV27 and TRBJ2-1; D ambiguous. The length of the CDR3 is 14 residues. Germline CDR1 is MNHEY and CDR2 is SMNVEV (reference sequence). V dropped 0 bases and J dropped 12 bases, with 15 bases sitting between them. Here the CDR3 reads CASSLSSTGRRQFF. In DNA, the CDR3 is TGTGCCAGCAGTTTATCCTCGACTGGAAGGAGGCAGTTCTTC.

This chain links TRBV7-8 with TRBJ2-1; maybe TRBD1 (6 bases). Between the trimmed V and J ends, which lost 3 bases and 7 bases, there was a span of 10 bases. The germline CDR1 and CDR2 sequences are SGHVS and FQNEAQ. This CDR3 has 13 amino acids. For the CDR3, the DNA is TGTGCCAGCAGCTTCGGACAGTTTAATGAGCAGTTCTTC. It yields the protein CASSFGQFNEQFF. Full variable domain (outside the CDR3, taken from reference TRBV7-8 and TRBJ2-1): GAGVSQSPRYKVAKRGQDVALRCDPISGHVSLFWYQQALGQGPEFLTYFQNEAQLDKSGLPSDRFFAERPEGSVSTLKIQRTQQEDSAVYLCASSFGQFNEQFFGPGTRLTVL.

The chain couples TRBV18 to TRBJ1-4; D may be TRBD1 (5 bases). This CDR3 is 14 amino acids long. Germline V lookup: CDR1 KGHSH, CDR2 LQKENI. V gave up 0 bases and J gave up 14 bases, with 16 bases separating them. CDR3 loop: CASSPPGFQGGLFF. In DNA form, the CDR3 reads TGTGCCAGCTCACCACCGGGGTTCCAGGGAGGGCTGTTTTTT.

The chain couples TRBV27 to TRBJ2-3, with D uncertain. The V end lost 0 bases, the J end lost 4 bases, and 5 bases lay between the germline ends. Germline V gene data show CDR1 as MNHEY and CDR2 as SMNVEV (reference sequence). The CDR3 loop spans 13 amino acids. This chain's CDR3 is CASSLSSSDTQYF. Here the CDR3 DNA reads TGTGCCAGCAGTTTATCGAGTTCAGATACGCAGTATTTT.

This chain uses TRBV4-1 with TRBJ2-1; maybe TRBD2 (6 bases). The CDR3 consists of 15 residues. Trimming removed 3 bases at V and 5 bases at J, with 14 bases between. Germline assignment: CDR1 MGHRA and CDR2 YSYEKL. The CDR3 DNA sequence: TGCGCCAGCAGCCAGGGGGACGGGAGAAACAATGAGCAGTTCTTC. This codes for CASSQGDGRNNEQFF.

The gene calls are TRBV30 and TRBJ2-5; 7 bases match TRBD1. The CDR3 has 14 amino acids. Germline V CDR1 and CDR2: GTSNPN, SVGIG (reference sequence). Trimming at V came to 2 bases and at J to 0 bases, leaving 3 bases not matched to a gene. For the CDR3, the DNA is TGTGCCTGGAGTCGGGACAGCAACCAAGAGACCCAGTACTTC. This codes for CAWSRDSNQETQYF.